Below, 15 T cell receptor beta chains from the same sample are listed, as sequenced in a study of blood T cells in healthy people across ages. Alongside a J-beta primer mix, a sample-barcoded 5' primer served in a second PCR lasting roughly 6 to 11 cycles. TCRdb re-analysed the 5' RACE reads in MiXCR, keeping a single row per CDR3 protein. The sample has 650,000 to 800,000 distinct CDR3 sequences; approximately 44% are singletons. The sequencing input was blood. These receptors came from a man in his sixties in good health.

The chain carries TRBV20-1 and TRBJ2-5, with 16 positions matching TRBD2. V lost 3 bases and J lost 5; bases outside the gene matches: 12. Looked up from germline, CDR1 is DFQATT and CDR2 is SNEGSKA (reference sequence). The CDR3 is 18 residues long. The CDR3, as DNA: TGCAGTGCTAGCGATCCGGGACTAGCGGGGGGGCCCGTGGAGACCCAGTACTTC. Translated, it gives CSASDPGLAGGPVETQYF.

On this clonotype itself: With a much larger clone just one base away, this may be a read error. The chain has TRBV7-2 and TRBJ2-1; D not certain. Germline values: CDR1 SGHTA, CDR2 FQGNSA. The CDR3 is 12 residues long. The CDR3 bases are TGTGCCAGCAACCCCTCCCACAATGAGCAGTTCTTC. Its protein product is CASNPSHNEQFF.

The J gene is TRBJ1-1, the V gene TRBV20-1; no firm D call. Trimming stripped 6 bases from V and 1 base from J, with 9 bases between. Germline V gene lookup returns CDR1 DFQATT and CDR2 SNEGSKA (reference sequence). The CDR3 has 12 residues. CDR3 region: CSAPHRNTEAFF. As DNA, the CDR3 is TGCAGTGCCCCCCACCGGAACACTGAAGCTTTCTTT.

The rearrangement joins TRBV27 to TRBJ2-1; TRBD2 is a possible D gene (5 bases). V shed 5 bases and J shed 7 bases, with 12 bases lying between them. Germline CDR1 reads MNHEY; CDR2 reads SMNVEV (reference sequence). The CDR3 sequence is 13 residues long. The CDR3: CASSLRTGNEQFF. CDR3 nucleotides: TGTGCCAGCAGTCTGCGGACGGGAAATGAGCAGTTCTTC.

This clonotype came up many times. This chain connects TRBV5-1 to TRBJ2-1; D uncertain. The ends were cut back, 4 bases at V and 5 bases at J, with 13 bases in the middle. The CDR3 contains 14 residues. Germline lookup yields CDR1 SGHRS and CDR2 YFSETQ. The CDR3 loop is CASSADTPNNEQFF. The CDR3 DNA is TGCGCCAGCAGCGCCGATACGCCCAACAATGAGCAGTTCTTC. Full variable domain (remainder filled in from reference TRBV5-1 and TRBJ2-1): KAGVTQTPRYLIKTRGQQVTLSCSPISGHRSVSWYQQTPGQGLQFLFEYFSETQRNKGNFPGRFSGRQFSNSRSEMNVSTLELGDSALYLCASSADTPNNEQFFGPGTRLTVL.

Regarding this clonotype: Germline is not matched at one junction end, which may reflect a read error. The V call is TRBV12-3 or TRBV12-4, the J call TRBJ2-7; 14 nucleotides line up with TRBD2. CDR3 size: 15 residues. The DNA of the CDR3 is TGTGTCAGCAGTGCCGGACTAGCGGGGGGCTACGAGCAGTACTTC. Protein: CVSSAGLAGGYEQYF.

The chain links TRBV7-9 to TRBJ2-1; D gene uncertain. The J call may be wrong; the DNA end is better matched by TRBJ2-7. Germline lookup yields CDR1 SEHNR and CDR2 FQNEAQ (reference sequence). This CDR3 is built from 16 residues. CDR3 bases: TGTGCCAGCAGTCCCATGTCTGGCAGCTCCTACAATGAGCAGTACTTC. It yields the protein CASSPMSGSSYNEQYF.

The genes are TRBV5-1 and TRBJ1-5; tentative D call: TRBD1 (6 bases). The CDR3 has 13 amino acids. Germline V CDR1 and CDR2: SGHRS, YFSETQ. V lost 0 bases, J lost 6 bases, and 7 bases lay in between. In DNA, the CDR3 is TGCGCCAGCAGCTTGGTAGGGGGTCAGCCCCAGCATTTT. It is translated as CASSLVGGQPQHF.

The chain combines TRBV20-1 with TRBJ2-1; D gene uncertain. Trimming took 2 bases from V and 5 from J, leaving 10 bases between them. The CDR3 runs 13 residues. In germline, CDR1 is DFQATT, CDR2 SNEGSKA (reference sequence). The chain's CDR3 is CSARNPANNEQFF. Here the CDR3 DNA reads TGCAGTGCTAGAAATCCGGCCAACAATGAGCAGTTCTTC.

The chain joins TRBV7-2 to TRBJ1-2, with a tentative D call TRBD1 (5 bases). The CDR3 totals 16 residues. The germline gives CDR1 SGHTA, CDR2 FQGNSA. Trimming stripped 1 base from V and 2 bases from J, with 14 bases between. CDR3 nucleotides: TGTGCCAGCAGCTTAGTATCAGGGCAAGTCAACTATGGCTACACCTTC. Amino acid sequence: CASSLVSGQVNYGYTF.

The CDR3 DNA sequence: TGTGCCAGCAGCCAAGGGGCTTCAGAGACCCAGTACTTC. Translating gives CASSQGASETQYF. The chain has TRBV3-1 and TRBJ2-5; the D is unclear. The CDR3 consists of 13 residues. V lost 1 base, J lost 4 bases, and 7 bases lay in between. CDR1 and CDR2 from the germline V gene are LGHDT and YNNKEL (reference sequence).

The V gene is TRBV6-2 or TRBV6-3, the J gene TRBJ2-6; weak D call: TRBD1 (5 bases). The CDR3 totals 15 residues. CDR1 MNHEY and CDR2 SVGEGT come from the germline V gene. With 7 bases removed from V and 0 bases from J, the gap between germline ends came to 10 bases. The chain's CDR3 is CASKDRYSGANVLTF. The CDR3 coding sequence is TGTGCCAGCAAAGACAGATACTCTGGGGCCAACGTCCTGACTTTC.

V usage is TRBV20-1 and J usage is TRBJ2-6; no firm D call. V was shortened by 3 bases and J by 0 bases, with 12 bases between the two germline ends. The germline gives CDR1 DFQATT, CDR2 SNEGSKA (reference sequence). The CDR3 is made up of 16 amino acids. The CDR3 is CSASRRRASGANVLTF. The CDR3 coding sequence is TGCAGTGCTAGTAGGCGACGGGCCTCTGGGGCCAACGTCCTGACTTTC.

The chain recombines TRBV3-1 with TRBJ1-6, with TRBD1 matching 7 bases. Germline values: CDR1 LGHDT, CDR2 YNNKEL (reference sequence). The CDR3 runs 19 residues. Germline trimming cut 3 bases from V and 2 bases from J; bases unmatched to any gene: 13. In nucleotides, the CDR3 is TGTGCCAGCAGCCAGAAAAGACAGGGTTTGTTACCCTATAATTCACCCCTCCACTTT. It codes for CASSQKRQGLLPYNSPLHF.

This chain links TRBV5-6 with TRBJ2-1, with a tentative D call TRBD1 (5 bases). The CDR3 contains 16 residues. V lost 0 bases and J lost 0, with 10 bases in between. Germline lookup yields CDR1 SGHDT and CDR2 YYEEEE. The CDR3 region is CASSLVDKSSYNEQFF. CDR3 DNA sequence: TGTGCCAGCAGCTTGGTGGACAAGAGCTCCTACAATGAGCAGTTCTTC. Variable domain in full (rest from reference TRBV5-6 and TRBJ2-1): DAGVTQSPTHLIKTRGQQVTLRCSPKSGHDTVSWYQQALGQGPQFIFQYYEEEERQRGNFPDRFSGHQFPNYSSELNVNALLLGDSALYLCASSLVDKSSYNEQFFGPGTRLTVL.